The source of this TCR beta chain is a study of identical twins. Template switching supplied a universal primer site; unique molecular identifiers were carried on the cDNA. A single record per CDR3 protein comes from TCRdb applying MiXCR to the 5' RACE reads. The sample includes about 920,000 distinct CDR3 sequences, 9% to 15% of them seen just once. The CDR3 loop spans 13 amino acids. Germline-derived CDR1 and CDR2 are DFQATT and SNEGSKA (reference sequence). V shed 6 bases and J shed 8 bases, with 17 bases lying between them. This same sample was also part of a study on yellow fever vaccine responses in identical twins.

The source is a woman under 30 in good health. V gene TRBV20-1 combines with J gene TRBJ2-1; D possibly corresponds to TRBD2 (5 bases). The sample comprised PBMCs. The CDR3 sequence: CSALRVSMDEQFF. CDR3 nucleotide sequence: TGCAGTGCCTTGAGGGTCTCCATGGATGAGCAGTTCTTC.